The 6 T cell receptor beta chains reported below all come from one sample, sequenced in a study of Graves' ophthalmopathy and Graves' hyperthyroidism. The sequenced template was RNA, covering the TCR beta CDR3 region. In the first round, RT-PCR was carried out with HTBI primers, and a multiplex PCR formed the second round. Each CDR3 protein gets one entry after TCRdb re-called the multiplex PCR reads with MiXCR. The data hold around 400,000 distinct CDR3 sequences, with roughly 21% observed a single time. Material for sequencing was peripheral blood. These TCRs come from a woman between 18 and 29 years old with stable Graves' hyperthyroidism.

This clonotype was picked up many times. The J gene is TRBJ2-2, the V gene TRBV11-1; 12 bases map to TRBD1. The junction had 15 bases not matched to a gene; V was cut back by 0 bases and J by 7 bases. The CDR3 runs to 20 residues. The germline CDR1 and CDR2 sequences are SGHAT and FQDESV (reference sequence). Here the CDR3 reads CASSLASGQGAASGFGELFF. CDR3 nucleotides: TGTGCCAGCAGCTTAGCGTCGGGACAGGGGGCGGCTAGCGGATTCGGGGAGCTGTTTTTT.

This clonotype was detected ten times or more. The rearrangement links TRBV11-2 to TRBJ2-7; D gene uncertain. The V and J ends lost 5 bases and 5 bases respectively, with 16 bases between them. The CDR3 spans 14 residues. Germline V gene data show CDR1 as SGHAT and CDR2 as FQNNGV. CDR3 bases: TGTGCCAGCAGCCCCTGGGTAGGGAATAACGAGCAGTACTTC. Translating it yields CASSPWVGNNEQYF.

There are many counts of this clonotype. This chain connects TRBV29-1 to TRBJ1-1, with TRBD1 identical over 12 bases. The V gene end was trimmed by 8 bases and the J gene end by 2 bases; junction bases not matched to a gene: 6. Germline CDR1 is SQVTM and CDR2 is ANQGSEA. The CDR3 sequence is 14 residues long. This CDR3 is CSYRDRGRNTEAFF. CDR3 nucleotide sequence: TGCAGCTACCGGGACAGGGGGCGAAACACTGAAGCTTTCTTT.

The chain uses TRBV20-1 and TRBJ2-7; D is perhaps TRBD1 (5 bases). The V gene lost 0 bases and the J gene lost 7 bases, with 19 bases spanning the gap. Germline-derived CDR1 and CDR2 are DFQATT and SNEGSKA (reference sequence). This CDR3 is 15 amino acids long. The CDR3 protein is CSARDWQGGVREQYF. CDR3 sequence (DNA): TGCAGTGCTAGAGATTGGCAGGGTGGGGTTAGGGAGCAGTACTTC.

This clonotype was counted ten times or more. This chain joins TRBV15 and TRBJ2-6; 8 bases are a match to TRBD1. In germline, CDR1 is LNHNV, CDR2 YYDKDF (reference sequence). The CDR3 consists of 17 residues. V shed 5 bases and J 4 bases; nucleotides not matched to a gene: 10. The CDR3 is CATSQGQGISGANVLTF. For the CDR3, the DNA is TGTGCCACCAGCCAAGGACAGGGCATATCCGGGGCCAACGTCCTGACTTTC. Looking up the rest from reference TRBV15 and TRBJ2-6 gives the full variable domain: DAMVIQNPRYQVTQFGKPVTLSCSQTLNHNVMYWYQQKSSQAPKLLFHYYDKDFNNEADTPDNFQSRRPNTSFCFLDIRSPGLGDTAMYLCATSQGQGISGANVLTFGAGSRLTVL.

The chain combines TRBV7-2 with TRBJ2-7, with 10 positions matching TRBD1. J gave up 6 bases and V 5 bases, and 7 bases lay outside the gene matches. The CDR3 has 14 residues. Germline V gene data show CDR1 as SGHTA and CDR2 as FQGNSA. The CDR3 loop reads CASSPGQGIGEQYF. As DNA, the CDR3 is TGTGCCAGCAGCCCGGGACAGGGGATCGGCGAGCAGTACTTC.